Listed here is a single T cell receptor (beta chain). Germline CDR1 and CDR2: LGHDT and YNNKEL (reference sequence). The CDR3 length is 11 residues. V lost 6 bases to trimming and J lost 11 bases, with 13 bases between them. This record comes from a study of blood T cell repertoires in COVID-19. Study in general: Acute-phase and convalescent COVID-19 samples originated in the United States, Italy and Spain.

Per the authors' pipeline: Reference gene primer amplification gave nucleated cell count estimates. Produced via immunoSEQ multiplex PCR; TCRdb's table is partial and in-frame only. The V and J calls and clone size are taken from that table; D and trimming were inferred from the DNA. The data contain fewer than 400,000 clones, around 85% of them singletons. This clonotype originated in a young woman with acute or convalescent COVID-19. What was sequenced was peripheral blood. The chain carries TRBV3-1 (or the pseudogene TRBV3-2) and TRBJ1-1; no firm D call. CDR3 protein: CASSQRNEAFF. The CDR3 nucleotides are TGTGCCAGCAGTCAAAGAAATGAGGCTTTCTTT.